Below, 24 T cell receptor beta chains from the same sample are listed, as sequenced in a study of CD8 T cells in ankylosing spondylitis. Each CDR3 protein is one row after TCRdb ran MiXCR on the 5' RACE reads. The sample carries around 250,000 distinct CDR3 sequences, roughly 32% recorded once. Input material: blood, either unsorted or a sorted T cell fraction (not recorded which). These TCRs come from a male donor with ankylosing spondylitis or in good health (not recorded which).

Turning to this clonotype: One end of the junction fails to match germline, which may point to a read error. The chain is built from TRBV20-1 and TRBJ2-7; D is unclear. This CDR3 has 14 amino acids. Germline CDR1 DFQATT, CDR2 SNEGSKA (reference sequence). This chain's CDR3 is CSAKLGIQSYEQYF. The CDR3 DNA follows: TGCAGCGCTAAGTTGGGTATCCAGAGCTACGAGCAGTACTTC.

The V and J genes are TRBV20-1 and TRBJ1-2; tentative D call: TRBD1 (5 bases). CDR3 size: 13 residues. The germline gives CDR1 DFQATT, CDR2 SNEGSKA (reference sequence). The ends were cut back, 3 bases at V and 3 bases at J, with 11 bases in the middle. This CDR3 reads CSAREGPHYGYTF. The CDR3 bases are TGCAGTGCTAGGGAGGGACCGCACTATGGCTACACCTTC.

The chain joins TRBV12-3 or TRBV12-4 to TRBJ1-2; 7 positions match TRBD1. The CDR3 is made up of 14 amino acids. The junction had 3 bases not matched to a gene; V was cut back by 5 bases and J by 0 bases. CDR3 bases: TGTGCCAGCAGTAACAGGGGCGCTAACTATGGCTACACCTTC. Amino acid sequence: CASSNRGANYGYTF.

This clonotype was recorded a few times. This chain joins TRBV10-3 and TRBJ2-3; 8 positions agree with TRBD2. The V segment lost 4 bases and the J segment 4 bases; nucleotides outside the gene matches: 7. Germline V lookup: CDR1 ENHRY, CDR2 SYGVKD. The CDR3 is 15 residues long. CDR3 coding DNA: TGTGCCATCAGTGGGCCGGGAGGGTTAGCAGATACGCAGTATTTT. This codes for CAISGPGGLADTQYF.

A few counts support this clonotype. The CDR3: CASREAGSYEQYF. CDR3 DNA: TGTGCCAGCAGGGAGGCCGGCTCCTACGAGCAGTACTTC. This chain links TRBV6-1 with TRBJ2-7, with a tentative D call TRBD2 (5 bases). V dropped 6 bases and J dropped 0 bases, with 9 bases sitting between them. In germline, CDR1 is MNHNS, CDR2 SASEGT. CDR3 length: 13 residues.

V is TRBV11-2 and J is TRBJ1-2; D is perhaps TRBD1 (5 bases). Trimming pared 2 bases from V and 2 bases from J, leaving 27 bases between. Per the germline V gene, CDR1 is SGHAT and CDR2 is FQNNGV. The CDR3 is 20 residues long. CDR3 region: CASSLSGLDIGQPINYGYTF. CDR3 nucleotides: TGTGCCAGCAGCTTATCCGGTCTTGACATCGGACAACCGATCAACTATGGCTACACCTTC. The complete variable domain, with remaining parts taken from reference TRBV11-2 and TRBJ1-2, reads EAGVAQSPRYKIIEKRQSVAFWCNPISGHATLYWYQQILGQGPKLLIQFQNNGVVDDSQLPKDRFSAERLKGVDSTLKIQPAKLEDSAVYLCASSLSGLDIGQPINYGYTFGSGTRLTVV.

CDR3: CSGSKGTNTDTQYF. In DNA form, the CDR3 reads TGCAGCGGATCGAAAGGGACCAACACAGATACGCAGTATTTT. V is TRBV29-1 and J is TRBJ2-3; D tentatively fits TRBD1 or TRBD2 (5 bases each). CDR3 length equals 14 residues. Trimming shortened V by 7 bases and J by 2 bases, and 16 bases separated the two germline ends. Germline V gene data show CDR1 as SQVTM and CDR2 as ANQGSEA.

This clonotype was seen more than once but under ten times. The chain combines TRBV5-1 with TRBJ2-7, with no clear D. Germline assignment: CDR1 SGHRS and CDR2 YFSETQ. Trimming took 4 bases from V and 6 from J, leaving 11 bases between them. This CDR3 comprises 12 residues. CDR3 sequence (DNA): TGCGCCAGCAGCCCCTCGGACCGCGAGCAGTACTTC. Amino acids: CASSPSDREQYF.

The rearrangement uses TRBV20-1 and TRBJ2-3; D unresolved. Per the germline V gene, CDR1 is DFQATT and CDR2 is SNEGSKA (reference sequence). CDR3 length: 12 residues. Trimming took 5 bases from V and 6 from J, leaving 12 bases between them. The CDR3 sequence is CSARRTTDTQYF. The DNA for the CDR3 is TGCAGTGCTCGAAGGACGACGGATACGCAGTATTTT.

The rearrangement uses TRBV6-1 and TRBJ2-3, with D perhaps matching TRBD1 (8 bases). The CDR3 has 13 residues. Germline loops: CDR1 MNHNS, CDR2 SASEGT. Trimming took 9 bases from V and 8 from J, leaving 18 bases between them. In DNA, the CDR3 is TGTGCCAGTCTCCAGGGGGCTAGCGGTACGCAGTATTTT. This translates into CASLQGASGTQYF.

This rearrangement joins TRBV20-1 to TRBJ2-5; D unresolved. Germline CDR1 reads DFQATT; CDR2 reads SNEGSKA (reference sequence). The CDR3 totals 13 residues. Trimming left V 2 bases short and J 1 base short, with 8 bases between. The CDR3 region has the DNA TGCAGTGCTAGACGGGTCAGCCAAGAGACCCAGTACTTC. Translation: CSARRVSQETQYF.

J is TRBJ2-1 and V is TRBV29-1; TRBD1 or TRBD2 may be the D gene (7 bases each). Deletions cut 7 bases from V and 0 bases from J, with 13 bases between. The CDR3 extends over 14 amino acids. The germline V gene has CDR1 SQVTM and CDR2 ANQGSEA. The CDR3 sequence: CSGQGGASYNEQFF. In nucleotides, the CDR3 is TGCAGCGGACAGGGAGGGGCCTCCTACAATGAGCAGTTCTTC.

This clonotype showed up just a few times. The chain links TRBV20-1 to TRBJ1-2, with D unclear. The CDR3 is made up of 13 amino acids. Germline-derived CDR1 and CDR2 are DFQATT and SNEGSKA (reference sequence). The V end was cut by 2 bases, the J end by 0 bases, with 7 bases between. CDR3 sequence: CSARIRTNYGYTF. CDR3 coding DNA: TGCAGTGCTAGAATTCGGACTAACTATGGCTACACCTTC.

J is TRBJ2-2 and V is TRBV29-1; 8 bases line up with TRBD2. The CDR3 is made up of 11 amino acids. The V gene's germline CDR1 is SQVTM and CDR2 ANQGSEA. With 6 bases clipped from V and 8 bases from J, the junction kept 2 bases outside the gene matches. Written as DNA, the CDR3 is TGCAGCGTGGGACTAGAGGGGGAGCTGTTTTTT. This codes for CSVGLEGELFF.

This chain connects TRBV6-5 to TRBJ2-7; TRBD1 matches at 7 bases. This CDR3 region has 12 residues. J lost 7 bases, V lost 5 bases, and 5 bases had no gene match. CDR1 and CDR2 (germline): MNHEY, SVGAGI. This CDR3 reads CASSPDRVEQYF. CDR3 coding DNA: TGTGCCAGCAGTCCCGACAGGGTTGAGCAGTACTTC.

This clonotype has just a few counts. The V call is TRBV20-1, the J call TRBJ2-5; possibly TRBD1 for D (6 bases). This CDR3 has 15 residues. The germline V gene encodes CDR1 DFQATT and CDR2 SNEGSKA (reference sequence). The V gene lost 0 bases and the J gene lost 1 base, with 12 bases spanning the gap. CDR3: CSARDNGGPQETQYF. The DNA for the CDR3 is TGCAGTGCTAGAGATAATGGGGGCCCCCAAGAGACCCAGTACTTC.

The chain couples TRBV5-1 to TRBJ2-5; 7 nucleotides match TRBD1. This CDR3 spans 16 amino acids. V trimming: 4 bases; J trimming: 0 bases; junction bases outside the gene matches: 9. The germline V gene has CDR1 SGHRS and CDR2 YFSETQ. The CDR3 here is CASSATGATYQETQYF. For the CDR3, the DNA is TGCGCCAGCAGCGCCACAGGGGCCACCTACCAAGAGACCCAGTACTTC.

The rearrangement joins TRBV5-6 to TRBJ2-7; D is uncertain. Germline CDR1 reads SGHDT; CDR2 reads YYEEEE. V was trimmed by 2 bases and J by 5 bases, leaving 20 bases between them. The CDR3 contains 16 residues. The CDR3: CASSFASVDDENEQYF. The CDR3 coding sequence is TGTGCCAGCAGCTTCGCCTCAGTAGACGACGAAAACGAGCAGTACTTC. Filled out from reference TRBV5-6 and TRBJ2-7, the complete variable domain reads DAGVTQSPTHLIKTRGQQVTLRCSPKSGHDTVSWYQQALGQGPQFIFQYYEEEERQRGNFPDRFSGHQFPNYSSELNVNALLLGDSALYLCASSFASVDDENEQYFGPGTRLTVT.

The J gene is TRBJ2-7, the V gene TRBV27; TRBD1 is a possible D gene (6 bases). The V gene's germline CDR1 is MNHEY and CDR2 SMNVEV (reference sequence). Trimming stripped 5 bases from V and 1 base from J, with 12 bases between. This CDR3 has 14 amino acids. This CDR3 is CASSPRGQSYEQYF. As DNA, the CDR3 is TGTGCCAGCAGTCCAAGGGGACAATCCTACGAGCAGTACTTC.

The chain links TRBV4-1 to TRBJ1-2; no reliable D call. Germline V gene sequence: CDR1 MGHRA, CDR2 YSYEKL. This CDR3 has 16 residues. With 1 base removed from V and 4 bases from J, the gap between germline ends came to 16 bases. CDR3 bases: TGCGCCAGCAGCCAAGGGTCCGGGCCCAAGGGCTATGGCTACACCTTC. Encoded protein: CASSQGSGPKGYGYTF.

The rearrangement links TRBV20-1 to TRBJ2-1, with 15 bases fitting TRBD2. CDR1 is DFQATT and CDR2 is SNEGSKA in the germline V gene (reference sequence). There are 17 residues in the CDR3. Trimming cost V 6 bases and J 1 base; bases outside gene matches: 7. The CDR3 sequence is CSARGLAGGLSYNEQFF. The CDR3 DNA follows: TGCAGTGCCCGGGGACTAGCGGGGGGATTGTCCTACAATGAGCAGTTCTTC.

The CDR3 protein is CASSLYRGRRNEQFF. The CDR3 DNA reads as TGTGCCAGCAGTTTATACAGGGGGCGCAGAAATGAGCAGTTCTTC. The chain is built from TRBV28 and TRBJ2-1; 9 bases are shared with TRBD1. There are 15 residues in the CDR3. CDR1 is MDHEN and CDR2 is SYDVKM in the germline V gene. Trimming cost V 1 base and J 7 bases; bases outside gene matches: 5. Filled out from reference TRBV28 and TRBJ2-1, the complete variable domain reads DVKVTQSSRYLVKRTGEKVFLECVQDMDHENMFWYRQDPGLGLRLIYFSYDVKMKEKGDIPEGYSVSREKKERFSLILESASTNQTSMYLCASSLYRGRRNEQFFGPGTRLTVL.

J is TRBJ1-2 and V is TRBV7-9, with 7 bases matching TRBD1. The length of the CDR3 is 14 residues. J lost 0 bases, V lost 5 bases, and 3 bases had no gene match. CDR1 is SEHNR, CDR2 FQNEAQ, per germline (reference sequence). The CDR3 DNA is TGTGCCAGCAGCCCGGACAGGACTAACTATGGCTACACCTTC. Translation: CASSPDRTNYGYTF.

CDR3 protein: CASSWEGYNEQFF. The CDR3 DNA sequence: TGTGCCAGCAGTTGGGAGGGCTACAATGAGCAGTTCTTC. The chain recombines TRBV12-3 or TRBV12-4 with TRBJ2-1, with 7 positions matching TRBD2. Trimming removed 4 bases from V and 3 bases from J; junction bases left unmatched: 0. The CDR3 covers 13 residues.